This T cell receptor (beta chain) was recorded in a study of T cells in localized non-small cell lung cancer. Study outcomes and limitations: Uninvolved adjacent lung had more T cell clonality than any other tissue, topping tumor. Appearing in adjacent lung were a median roughly 60 of the top 100 tumor clones. Heterogeneity stays possible, as sequencing covered only one tumor region.

Adjacent lung, free of atypia, was sampled at least 2 cm from the tumor margin. The CDR3 sequence is 18 residues long. The germline CDR1 and CDR2 sequences are LNHNV and YYDKDF (reference sequence). The ends were cut back, 0 bases at V and 4 bases at J, with 20 bases in the middle. This clone was counted a few times. The antigen is unknown. Profiled with immunoSEQ multiplex PCR; TCRdb holds only in-frame clones, not every one. Of under 3,500 clones in the sample, around a quarter were seen once. This clonotype originated in a man aged 35-69 years with stage I lung adenocarcinoma. The chain is built from TRBV15 and TRBJ2-3, with D possibly being TRBD1 (6 bases). This sample comprised normal lung tissue next to the tumor, obtained before any cancer treatment. The CDR3 spells CATSRDLGTPRNPDTQYF. The CDR3 DNA sequence: TGTGCCACCAGCAGAGACCTAGGGACACCACGGAACCCAGATACGCAGTATTTT.